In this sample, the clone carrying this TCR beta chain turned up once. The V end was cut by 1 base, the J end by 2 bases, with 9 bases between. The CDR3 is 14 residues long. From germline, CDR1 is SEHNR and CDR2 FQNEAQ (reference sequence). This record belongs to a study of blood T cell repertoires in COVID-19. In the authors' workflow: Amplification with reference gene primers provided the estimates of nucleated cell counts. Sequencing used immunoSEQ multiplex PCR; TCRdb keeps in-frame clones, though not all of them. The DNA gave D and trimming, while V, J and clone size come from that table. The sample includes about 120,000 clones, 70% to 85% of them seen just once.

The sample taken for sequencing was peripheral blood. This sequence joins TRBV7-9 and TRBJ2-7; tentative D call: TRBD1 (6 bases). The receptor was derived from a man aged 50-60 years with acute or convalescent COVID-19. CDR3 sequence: CASSLVQGTYEQYF. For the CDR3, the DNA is TGTGCCAGCAGCTTAGTACAGGGAACCTACGAGCAGTACTTC.